The entry below gives a single T cell receptor (beta chain) sequence along with its context. Its antigen remains unknown. The ends lost 5 bases at V and 4 bases at J; junction bases unmatched: 1. The V gene's germline CDR1 is GTSNPN and CDR2 SVGIG (reference sequence). This CDR3 spans 12 amino acids. This record comes from a study of vaccination effects on CD4 cells after COVID-19. Across the study: Sampling occurred a median 72 days post second dose, range 14 to 241.

Libraries were prepared by immunoSEQ multiplex PCR; TCRdb keeps only in-frame clonotypes and omits some of them. The sample has approximately 28,000 clones, around 79% seen once. With the ViraFEST assay, the study expanded antigen-specific CD4+ T cells using viral peptide pools, then sequenced them. Investigators separated out CD4+ T cells once around 9 days of culture had passed. Two doses of BNT162b2 or mRNA-1273 vaccine were administered to participants. Approximately 2 million PBMC were seeded per well and grown in the presence of roughly 10 IU/ml IL-2 and around 10 ug/ml peptides. Notes on the study in general: Marked clonal contraction of both clone types appeared late after vaccination.

The material sequenced was CD4+ T cells from PBMCs cultured with SARS-CoV-2 spike peptides, taken after COVID-19 vaccination. This clonotype originated in a human donor who received a COVID-19 vaccine. Some clones in this sample may be carry-over from other donors' samples. The genes are TRBV30 and TRBJ2-1; TRBD1 matches 8 bases. The CDR3 here is CAWGQGYNEQFF. In nucleotides, the CDR3 is TGTGCCTGGGGACAGGGATACAATGAGCAGTTCTTC.